What follows describes a single T cell receptor beta chain. The record originates from a study of blood T cell repertoires in COVID-19. About the study: Sources were T cells, B-cell-depleted T cells, or PBMCs; the material itself was cDNA or gDNA.

Trimming removed 2 bases from V and 1 base from J; junction bases left unmatched: 3. CDR1 WNHNN and CDR2 SYGVQD come from the germline V gene (reference sequence). There are 15 residues in the CDR3. TCRdb's table, derived via immunoSEQ multiplex PCR, lists solely in-frame clones and lacks some. Of some 130,000 clones in the sample, roughly 87% were seen once. Enrollees, roughly 18 to 90 years old, lived in about two dozen US areas. Cohorts were based on clinical histories the participants reported. Donors in Cohort 3 counted as recovered after two negative PCRs, clearance, or symptom resolution. V is TRBV10-1 and J is TRBJ2-3, with TRBD1 matching over 7 bases. This clonotype originated in a man aged 25 to 40 who had recovered from COVID-19. Sequencing was done on a sample of PBMCs or T cells enriched from blood (not recorded which). The CDR3 coding sequence is TGCGCCAGCAGTGAGGACGACAGGGGCACAGATACGCAGTATTTT. Protein product: CASSEDDRGTDTQYF.